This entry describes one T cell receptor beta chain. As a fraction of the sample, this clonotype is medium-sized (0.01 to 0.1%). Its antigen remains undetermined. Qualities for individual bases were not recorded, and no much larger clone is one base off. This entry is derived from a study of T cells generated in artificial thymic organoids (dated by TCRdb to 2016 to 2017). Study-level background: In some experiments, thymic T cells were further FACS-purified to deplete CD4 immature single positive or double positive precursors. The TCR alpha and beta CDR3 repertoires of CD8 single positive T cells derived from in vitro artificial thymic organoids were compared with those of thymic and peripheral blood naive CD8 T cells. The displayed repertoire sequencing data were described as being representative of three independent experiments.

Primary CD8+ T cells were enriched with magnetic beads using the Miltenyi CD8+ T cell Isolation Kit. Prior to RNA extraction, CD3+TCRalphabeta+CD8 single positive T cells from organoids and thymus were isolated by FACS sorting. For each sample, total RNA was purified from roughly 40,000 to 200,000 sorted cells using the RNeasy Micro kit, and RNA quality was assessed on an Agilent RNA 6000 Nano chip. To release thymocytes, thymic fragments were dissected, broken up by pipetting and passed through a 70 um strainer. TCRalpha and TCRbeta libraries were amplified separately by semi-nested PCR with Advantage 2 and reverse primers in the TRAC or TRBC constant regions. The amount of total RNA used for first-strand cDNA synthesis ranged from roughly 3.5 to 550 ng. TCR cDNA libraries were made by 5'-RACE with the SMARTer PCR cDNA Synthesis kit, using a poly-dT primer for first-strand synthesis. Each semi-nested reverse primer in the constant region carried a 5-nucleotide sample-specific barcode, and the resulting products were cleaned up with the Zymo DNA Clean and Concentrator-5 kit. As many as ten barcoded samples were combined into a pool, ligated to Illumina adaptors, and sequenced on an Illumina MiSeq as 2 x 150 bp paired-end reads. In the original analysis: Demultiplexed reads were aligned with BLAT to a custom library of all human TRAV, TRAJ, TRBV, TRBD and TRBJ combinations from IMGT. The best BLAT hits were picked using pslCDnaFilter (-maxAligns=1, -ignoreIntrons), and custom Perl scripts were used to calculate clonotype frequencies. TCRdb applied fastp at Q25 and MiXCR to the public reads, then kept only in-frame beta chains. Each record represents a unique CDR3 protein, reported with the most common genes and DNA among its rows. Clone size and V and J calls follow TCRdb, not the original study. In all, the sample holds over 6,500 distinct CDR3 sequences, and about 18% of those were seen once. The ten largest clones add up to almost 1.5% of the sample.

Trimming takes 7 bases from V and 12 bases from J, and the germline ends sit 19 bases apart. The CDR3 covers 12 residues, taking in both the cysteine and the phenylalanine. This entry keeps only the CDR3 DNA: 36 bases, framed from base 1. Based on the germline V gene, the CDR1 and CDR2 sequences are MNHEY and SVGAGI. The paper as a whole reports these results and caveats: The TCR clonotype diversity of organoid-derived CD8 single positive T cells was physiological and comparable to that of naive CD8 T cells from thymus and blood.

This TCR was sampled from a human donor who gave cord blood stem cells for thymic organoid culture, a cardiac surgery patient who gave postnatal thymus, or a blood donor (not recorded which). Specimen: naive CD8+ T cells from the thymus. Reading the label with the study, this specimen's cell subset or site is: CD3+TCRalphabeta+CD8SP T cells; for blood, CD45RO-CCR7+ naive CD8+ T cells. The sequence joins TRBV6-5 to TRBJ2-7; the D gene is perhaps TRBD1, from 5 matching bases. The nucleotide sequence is TGTGCCAGCACCCATCCTCCAGGGTCTCTGTACTTC. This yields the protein CASTHPPGSLYF.